The 20 T cell receptor beta chains reported below all come from one sample, sequenced in a study of T cell responses to AZD1222 COVID-19 vaccine. Measured with immunoSEQ multiplex PCR; TCRdb has only the in-frame clones, and not every one. The repertoire holds approximately 30,000 clones, with roughly 73% as singletons. The material sequenced was peripheral blood, taken on day 0 of AZD1222 vaccination. The receptor source for this set is an adult in good health.

This clone showed up just once. The chain combines TRBV11-2 with TRBJ2-7; TRBD1 matches 11 bases. CDR1 and CDR2 (germline): SGHAT, FQNNGV. Trimming removed 2 bases from V and 0 bases from J; junction bases left unmatched: 12. The CDR3 extends over 19 amino acids. The CDR3 is CASSLLFGQGASTSYEQYF. CDR3 sequence (DNA): TGTGCCAGCAGCTTATTGTTTGGACAGGGGGCTTCGACCTCCTACGAGCAGTACTTC.

The V and J genes are TRBV3-1 (or the pseudogene TRBV3-2) and TRBJ1-1; tentatively, D is TRBD1 (5 bases). The V and J ends lost 8 bases and 1 base respectively, with 11 bases between them. The CDR3 is 13 residues long. In germline, CDR1 is LGHDT, CDR2 YNNKEL (reference sequence). CDR3 nucleotides: TGTGCCAGCCGGATTAGGGGGAACACTGAAGCTTTCTTT. Its protein product is CASRIRGNTEAFF.

V and J are TRBV29-1 and TRBJ2-2; maybe TRBD2 (6 bases). This CDR3 is built from 13 residues. CDR1 and CDR2 from the germline V gene are SQVTM and ANQGSEA. The germline V and J ends were trimmed by 6 bases and 7 bases, with 15 bases remaining between them. Here the CDR3 reads CSVTTRAGGELFF. The CDR3 nucleotides are TGCAGCGTAACGACTAGGGCGGGCGGGGAGCTGTTTTTT.

The chain recombines TRBV11-3 with TRBJ2-3; possible D gene TRBD1, 6 bases. Germline CDR1 is SGHNT and CDR2 is YENEEA. This CDR3 is built from 16 residues. V was trimmed by 0 bases and J by 3 bases, leaving 13 bases between them. This CDR3 is CASSLDRGGRTDTQYF. CDR3 coding DNA: TGTGCCAGCAGCTTAGATCGAGGGGGTCGGACAGATACGCAGTATTTT.

The rearrangement joins TRBV12-3 or TRBV12-4 to TRBJ1-6; D is perhaps TRBD1 (6 bases). CDR3 length equals 13 residues. With 5 bases removed from V and 7 bases from J, the gap between germline ends came to 9 bases. In DNA, the CDR3 is TGTGCCAGCAGTCTTACAGGGAATTCACCCCTCCACTTT. As protein: CASSLTGNSPLHF.

V gene TRBV25-1 combines with J gene TRBJ1-2; D may be TRBD1 (6 bases). Between the trimmed V and J ends, which lost 6 bases and 8 bases, there was a span of 13 bases. This CDR3 is built from 12 residues. The V gene's germline CDR1 is MGHDK and CDR2 SYGVNS. This CDR3 is CASSGPTGGYTF. In nucleotides, the CDR3 is TGTGCCAGCAGCGGACCGACAGGAGGCTACACCTTC.

This clone was seen only a few times. The rearrangement links TRBV7-9 to TRBJ1-5; D is undetermined. V was shortened by 1 base and J by 4 bases, with 11 bases between the two germline ends. The CDR3 length is 15 residues. Germline values: CDR1 SEHNR, CDR2 FQNEAQ (reference sequence). CDR3: CASSLEGGGNQPQHF. CDR3 bases: TGTGCCAGCAGCTTAGAAGGAGGAGGGAATCAGCCCCAGCATTTT.

This clone was picked up a small number of times. The CDR3 bases are TGTGCCAGTAGTATCTGGGGAAACCGGGACAGTATAATTCACCCCCTCCACTTT. It codes for CASSIWGNRDSIIHPLHF. This chain uses TRBV19 with TRBJ1-6; 7 bases line up with TRBD1. Germline V lookup: CDR1 LNHDA, CDR2 SQIVND (reference sequence). V lost 3 bases to trimming and J lost 13 bases; unmatched junction nucleotides: 21. CDR3 length: 18 amino acids.

V and J are TRBV6-4 and TRBJ2-2; 8 bases align to TRBD1. Germline loops: CDR1 MRHNA, CDR2 SNTAGT. This CDR3 spans 16 amino acids. V was clipped by 0 bases and J by 6 bases; unmatched bases: 6. CDR3 amino acids: CASSDSMGRGPGELFF. The DNA of the CDR3 is TGTGCCAGCAGTGACTCGATGGGCAGGGGGCCCGGGGAGCTGTTTTTT.

This chain links TRBV27 with TRBJ1-1; D might be TRBD1 (6 bases). This CDR3 has 15 amino acids. Germline V gene lookup returns CDR1 MNHEY and CDR2 SMNVEV (reference sequence). V lost 5 bases to trimming and J lost 0 bases, with 13 bases between them. Here the CDR3 reads CASSLYRDMNTEAFF. CDR3 DNA sequence: TGTGCCAGCAGTCTTTACAGGGATATGAACACTGAAGCTTTCTTT.

This clone occurred a few times. In the same sample, other DNA sequences code for this CDR3. The chain is built from TRBV6-5 and TRBJ1-1; D not certain. The CDR3 runs 13 residues. With 0 bases removed from V and 3 bases from J, the gap between germline ends came to 5 bases. The germline gives CDR1 MNHEY, CDR2 SVGAGI. Here the CDR3 DNA reads TGTGCCAGCAGTTACTCGGTCGACACTGAAGCTTTCTTT. Translating it yields CASSYSVDTEAFF.

This rearrangement joins TRBV6-5 to TRBJ2-7; 13 bases match TRBD2. V trimming: 0 bases; J trimming: 7 bases; junction bases outside the gene matches: 6. Germline CDR1 is MNHEY and CDR2 is SVGAGI. The CDR3 contains 16 residues. The CDR3 here is CASSYSTSGGTREQYF. For the CDR3, the DNA is TGTGCCAGCAGTTACTCGACTAGCGGGGGGACCAGGGAGCAGTACTTC.

This clone has just one count. The V call is TRBV18, the J call TRBJ1-1; TRBD1 matches 8 bases. Germline V gene lookup returns CDR1 KGHSH and CDR2 LQKENI. V was pared by 2 bases and J by 6 bases, with 5 bases of the junction left unmatched. This CDR3 is 14 amino acids long. Written as DNA, the CDR3 is TGTGCCAGCTCACCAGGGACAGGCTCGCCTGAAGCTTTCTTT. Protein: CASSPGTGSPEAFF.

This clone showed up just once. The chain links TRBV5-1 to TRBJ2-2, with D perhaps assigned TRBD1 or TRBD2 (5 bases each). Trimming cost V 4 bases and J 3 bases, with 16 bases left between them. CDR3 length equals 16 residues. Germline V gene data show CDR1 as SGHRS and CDR2 as YFSETQ. CDR3 nucleotides: TGCGCCAGCAGCCGAATGCCGGGGCGGTACACCGGGGAGCTGTTTTTT. Protein product: CASSRMPGRYTGELFF.

The chain is built from TRBV11-2 and TRBJ1-2; 10 positions agree with TRBD1. Germline CDR1 and CDR2: SGHAT and FQNNGV. The CDR3 contains 13 residues. Trimming took 3 bases from V and 11 from J; bases not matched to a gene: 6. CDR3 residues: CASSFEGQGMYTF. DNA for the CDR3: TGTGCCAGCAGCTTTGAGGGACAGGGGATGTACACCTTC. The full variable domain, in which reference TRBV11-2 and TRBJ1-2 provide the parts outside the CDR3, is EAGVAQSPRYKIIEKRQSVAFWCNPISGHATLYWYQQILGQGPKLLIQFQNNGVVDDSQLPKDRFSAERLKGVDSTLKIQPAKLEDSAVYLCASSFEGQGMYTFGSGTRLTVV.

This chain uses TRBV19 with TRBJ1-2; the D is unclear. Trimming shortened V by 5 bases and J by 7 bases, and 11 bases separated the two germline ends. Germline assignment: CDR1 LNHDA and CDR2 SQIVND (reference sequence). The CDR3 consists of 12 residues. CDR3 bases: TGTGCCAGTAGTCCCCGGACTGGTGGCTACACCTTC. It codes for CASSPRTGGYTF.

Remarks on this clone: A read error may account for a junction end that differs from germline. This chain connects TRBV11-3 to TRBJ2-1, with D unresolved. Germline loops: CDR1 SGHNT, CDR2 YENEEA. The CDR3 is made up of 13 amino acids. The CDR3 DNA is TGTGCCAGCAGCTTAGTCTCCAACAATGAGCAGTTCTTC. As protein: CASSLVSNNEQFF.

This clone was seen more than once but under ten times. The V and J genes are TRBV21-1 and TRBJ1-1. TRBV21-1 is reported as a pseudogene. This CDR3 comprises 8 residues. The CDR3 nucleotides are TGTGCCAGCAGCCCGGCTTTCTTT. Translating it yields CASSPAFF.

Only one count was recorded for this clone. The rearrangement joins TRBV9 to TRBJ2-5; D perhaps matches TRBD2 (6 bases). CDR1 and CDR2 (germline): SGDLS, YYNGEE. The CDR3 sequence is 16 residues long. V was shortened by 4 bases and J by 2 bases, with 18 bases between the two germline ends. In nucleotides, the CDR3 is TGTGCCAGCAGCCCCCGGTGGGGGGTTTATCAAGAGACCCAGTACTTC. It codes for CASSPRWGVYQETQYF.

This clone was recorded a few times. The genes are TRBV3-1 (or the pseudogene TRBV3-2) and TRBJ2-1; a weak D match, TRBD1 (5 bases). Looked up from germline, CDR1 is LGHDT and CDR2 is YNNKEL (reference sequence). The CDR3 consists of 15 residues. The germline V and J ends were trimmed by 1 base and 6 bases, with 13 bases remaining between them. CDR3 region: CASSQGDRVRNEQFF. Written as DNA, the CDR3 is TGTGCCAGCAGCCAAGGAGACAGAGTCCGCAATGAGCAGTTCTTC.